The clone carrying this TCR beta chain has only a few counts. Its antigen is still unknown. Germline V gene sequence: CDR1 LGHNA, CDR2 YNFKEQ. With 4 bases removed from V and 5 bases from J, the gap between germline ends came to 18 bases. The CDR3 is made up of 16 amino acids. The data were taken from a study of T cell repertoires in cytomegalovirus infection. TCRdb re-analysed the reads in MiXCR, keeping a single row per CDR3 protein. The sample holds roughly 920,000 distinct CDR3 sequences, approximately 31% seen once. The TCR originated in a human donor in good health (CMV status not recorded). Some clones in this sample may be carry-over from other donors' samples. The starting material was cultured CD8+ T cells from PBMCs, obtained from culture after CMV antigen stimulation. This chain links TRBV4-2 with TRBJ2-1, with D maybe TRBD2 (6 bases). CDR3 in amino acids: CASSRVGLIEDNEQFF. The CDR3 DNA is TGTGCCAGCAGCCGAGTTGGACTAATAGAGGACAATGAGCAGTTCTTC.